Given below is one T cell receptor beta chain in context. No antigen is known for it. This sample stems from a study of T cell responses to AZD1222 COVID-19 vaccine. TCRdb keeps only in-frame clones here, not all; method: immunoSEQ multiplex PCR. The sample includes 150,000 or so clones, just under 95% seen only once; the top ten take over 1.3%. The CDR3 covers 16 residues. The trim removed 4 bases at V and 4 bases at J, leaving 8 bases unmatched. Germline CDR1 is MNHEY and CDR2 is SMNVEV (reference sequence). Overall study results and limits: Within unmutated variant regions lay the reported targets of nearly half of spike-specific TCRs. Increased Spike-specific TCR breadth and depth were observed after two AZD1222 doses. Females outnumbered males among donors, who were mostly white British; clonal diversity was possibly underestimated. AZD1222 recipients seropositive at baseline numbered only five to seven.

The starting material was peripheral blood, obtained on day 0 of AZD1222 vaccination. This chain uses TRBV27 with TRBJ1-5; 9 bases map to TRBD1. This receptor was identified in an adult in good health. In DNA, the CDR3 is TGTGCCAGCAGTTCCCAGGGGACAGGGAAAAATCAGCCCCAGCATTTT. Amino acids: CASSSQGTGKNQPQHF.